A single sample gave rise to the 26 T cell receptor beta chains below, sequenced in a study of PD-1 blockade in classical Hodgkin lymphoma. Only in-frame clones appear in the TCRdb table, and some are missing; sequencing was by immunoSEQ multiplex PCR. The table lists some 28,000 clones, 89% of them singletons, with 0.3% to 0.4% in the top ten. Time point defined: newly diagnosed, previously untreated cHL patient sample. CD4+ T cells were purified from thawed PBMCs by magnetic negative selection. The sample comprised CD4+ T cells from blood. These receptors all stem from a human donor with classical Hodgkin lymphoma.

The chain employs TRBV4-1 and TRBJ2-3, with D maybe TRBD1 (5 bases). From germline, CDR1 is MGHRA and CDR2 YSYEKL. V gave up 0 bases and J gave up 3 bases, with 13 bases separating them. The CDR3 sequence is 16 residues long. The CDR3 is CASSQEYQGITDTQYF. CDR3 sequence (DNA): TGCGCCAGCAGCCAAGAGTACCAGGGTATTACAGATACGCAGTATTTT.

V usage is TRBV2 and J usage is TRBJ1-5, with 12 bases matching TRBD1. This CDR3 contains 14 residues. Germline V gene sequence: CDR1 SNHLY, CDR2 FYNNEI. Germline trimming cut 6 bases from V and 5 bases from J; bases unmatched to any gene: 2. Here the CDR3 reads CASSGTGGDQPQHF. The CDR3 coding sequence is TGTGCCAGCAGCGGGACAGGGGGCGATCAGCCCCAGCATTTT.

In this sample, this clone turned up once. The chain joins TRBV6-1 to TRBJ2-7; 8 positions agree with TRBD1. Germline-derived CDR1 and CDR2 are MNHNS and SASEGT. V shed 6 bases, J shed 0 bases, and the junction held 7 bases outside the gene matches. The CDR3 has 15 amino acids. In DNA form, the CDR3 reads TGTGCCAGCAGCCTGGGACAGGAGAGCTCCTACGAGCAGTACTTC. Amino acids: CASSLGQESSYEQYF.

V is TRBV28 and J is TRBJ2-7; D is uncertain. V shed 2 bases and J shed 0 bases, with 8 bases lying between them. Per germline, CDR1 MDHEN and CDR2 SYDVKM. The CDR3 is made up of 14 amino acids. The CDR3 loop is CASSLETLSYEQYF. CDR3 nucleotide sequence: TGTGCCAGCAGTTTAGAAACCCTCTCCTACGAGCAGTACTTC. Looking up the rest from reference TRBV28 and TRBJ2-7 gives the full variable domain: DVKVTQSSRYLVKRTGEKVFLECVQDMDHENMFWYRQDPGLGLRLIYFSYDVKMKEKGDIPEGYSVSREKKERFSLILESASTNQTSMYLCASSLETLSYEQYFGPGTRLTVT.

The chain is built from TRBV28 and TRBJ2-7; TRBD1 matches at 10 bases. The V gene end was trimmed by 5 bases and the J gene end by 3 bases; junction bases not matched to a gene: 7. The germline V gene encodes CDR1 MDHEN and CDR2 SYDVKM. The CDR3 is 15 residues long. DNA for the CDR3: TGTGCCAGCAGTCCCCCGGGACAGGGGAGCTACGAGCAGTACTTC. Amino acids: CASSPPGQGSYEQYF.

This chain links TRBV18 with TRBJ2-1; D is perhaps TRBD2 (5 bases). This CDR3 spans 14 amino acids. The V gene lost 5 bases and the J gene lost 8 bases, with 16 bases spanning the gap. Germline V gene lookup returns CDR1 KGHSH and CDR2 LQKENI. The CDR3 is CASSAGLTFDEQFF. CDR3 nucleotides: TGTGCCAGCTCAGCCGGACTGACCTTCGATGAGCAGTTCTTC.

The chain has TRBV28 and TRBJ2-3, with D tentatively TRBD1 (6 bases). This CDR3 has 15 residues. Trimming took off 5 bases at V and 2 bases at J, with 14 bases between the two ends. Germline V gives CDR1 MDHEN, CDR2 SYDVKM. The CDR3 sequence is CASSIRTAATDTQYF. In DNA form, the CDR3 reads TGTGCCAGCAGTATAAGGACAGCCGCCACAGATACGCAGTATTTT.

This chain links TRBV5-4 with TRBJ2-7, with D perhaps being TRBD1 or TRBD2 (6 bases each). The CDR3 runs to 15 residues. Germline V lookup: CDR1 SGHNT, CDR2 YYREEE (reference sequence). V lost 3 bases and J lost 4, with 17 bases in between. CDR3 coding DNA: TGTGCCAGCAGCTCAGAGGGGGGCGCCGTATACGAGCAGTACTTC. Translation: CASSSEGGAVYEQYF.

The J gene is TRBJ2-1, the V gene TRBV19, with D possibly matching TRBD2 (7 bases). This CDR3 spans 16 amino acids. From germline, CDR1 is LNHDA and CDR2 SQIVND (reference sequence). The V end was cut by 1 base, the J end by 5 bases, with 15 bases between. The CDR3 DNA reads TGTGCCAGTAGTATAGTCGCAGGGGAGGGAAACAATGAGCAGTTCTTC. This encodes CASSIVAGEGNNEQFF.

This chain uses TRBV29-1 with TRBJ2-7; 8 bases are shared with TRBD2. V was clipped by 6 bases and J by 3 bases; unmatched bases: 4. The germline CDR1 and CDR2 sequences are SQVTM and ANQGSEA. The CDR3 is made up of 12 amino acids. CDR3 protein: CSVGTSDYEQYF. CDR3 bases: TGCAGCGTCGGGACTAGTGACTACGAGCAGTACTTC.

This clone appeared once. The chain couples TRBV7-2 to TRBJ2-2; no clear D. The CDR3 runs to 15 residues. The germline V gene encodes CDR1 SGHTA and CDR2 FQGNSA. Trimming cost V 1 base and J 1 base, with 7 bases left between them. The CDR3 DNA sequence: TGTGCCAGCAGCTTAGTGTTTGGGAACACCGGGGAGCTGTTTTTT. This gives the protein CASSLVFGNTGELFF. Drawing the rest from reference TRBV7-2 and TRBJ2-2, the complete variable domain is GAGVSQSPSNKVTEKGKDVELRCDPISGHTALYWYRQSLGQGLEFLIYFQGNSAPDKSGLPSDRFSAERTGGSVSTLTIQRTQQEDSAVYLCASSLVFGNTGELFFGEGSRLTVL.

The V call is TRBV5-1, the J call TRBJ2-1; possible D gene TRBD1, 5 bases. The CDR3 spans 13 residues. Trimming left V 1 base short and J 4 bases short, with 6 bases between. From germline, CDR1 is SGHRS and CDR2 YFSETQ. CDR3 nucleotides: TGCGCCAGCAGCTTGAGGGGTTACAATGAGCAGTTCTTC. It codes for CASSLRGYNEQFF.

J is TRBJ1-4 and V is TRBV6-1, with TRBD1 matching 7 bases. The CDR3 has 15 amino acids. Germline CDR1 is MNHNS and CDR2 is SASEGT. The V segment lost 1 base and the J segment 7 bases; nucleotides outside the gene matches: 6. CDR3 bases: TGTGCCAGCAGTGAAGTTGGTAGGGGGCTTGAAAAACTGTTTTTT. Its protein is CASSEVGRGLEKLFF.

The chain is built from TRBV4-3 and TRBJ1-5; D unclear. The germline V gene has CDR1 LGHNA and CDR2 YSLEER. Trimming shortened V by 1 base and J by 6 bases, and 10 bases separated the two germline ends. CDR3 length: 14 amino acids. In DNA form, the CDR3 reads TGCGCCAGCAGCCAAGGGGGAGGGTCTCAGCCCCAGCATTTT. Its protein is CASSQGGGSQPQHF.

The DNA of the CDR3 is TGTGCCAGCAGCTTCGGACAGGGCAATTATGGCTACACCTTC. This codes for CASSFGQGNYGYTF. V is TRBV5-8 and J is TRBJ1-2; 8 nucleotides agree with TRBD1. Trimming at V came to 2 bases and at J to 5 bases, leaving 5 bases not matched to a gene. Germline CDR1 SGHTS, CDR2 YDEGEE. CDR3 length: 14 amino acids. The full variable domain, with the rest looked up from reference TRBV5-8 and TRBJ1-2, is EAGVTQSPTHLIKTRGQQATLRCSPISGHTSVYWYQQALGLGLQFLLWYDEGEERNRGNFPPRFSGRQFPNYSSELNVNALELEDSALYLCASSFGQGNYGYTFGSGTRLTVV.

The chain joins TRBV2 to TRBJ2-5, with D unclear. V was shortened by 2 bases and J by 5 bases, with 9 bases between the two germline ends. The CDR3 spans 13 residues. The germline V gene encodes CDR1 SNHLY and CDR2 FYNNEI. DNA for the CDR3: TGTGCCAGCAGTGAAAGGGATTTTGAGACCCAGTACTTC. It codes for CASSERDFETQYF.

The CDR3 spells CASSLGANTEAFF. The CDR3 region has the DNA TGCGCCAGCAGCTTGGGAGCGAACACTGAAGCTTTCTTT. The chain employs TRBV5-1 and TRBJ1-1; D unclear. CDR1 is SGHRS, CDR2 YFSETQ, per germline. The CDR3 has 13 amino acids. V lost 0 bases and J lost 1, with 4 bases in between.

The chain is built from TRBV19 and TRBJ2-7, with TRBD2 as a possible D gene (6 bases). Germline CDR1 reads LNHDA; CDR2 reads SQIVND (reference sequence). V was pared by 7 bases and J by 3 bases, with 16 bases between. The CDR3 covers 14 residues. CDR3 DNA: TGTGCCAGTAAGGAGGGGCCTCACCTCTACGAGCAGTACTTC. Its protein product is CASKEGPHLYEQYF.

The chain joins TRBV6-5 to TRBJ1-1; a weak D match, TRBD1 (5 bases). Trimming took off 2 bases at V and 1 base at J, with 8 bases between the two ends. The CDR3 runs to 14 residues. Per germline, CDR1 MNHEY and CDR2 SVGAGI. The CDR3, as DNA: TGTGCCAGCAGTTACCGAGGGACGAACACTGAAGCTTTCTTT. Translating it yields CASSYRGTNTEAFF.

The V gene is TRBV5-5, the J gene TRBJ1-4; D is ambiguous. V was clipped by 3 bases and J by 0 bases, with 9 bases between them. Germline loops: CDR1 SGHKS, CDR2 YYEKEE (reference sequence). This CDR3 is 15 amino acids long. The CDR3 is CASSYGFATNEKLFF. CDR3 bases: TGTGCCAGCAGCTATGGCTTTGCAACTAATGAAAAACTGTTTTTT.

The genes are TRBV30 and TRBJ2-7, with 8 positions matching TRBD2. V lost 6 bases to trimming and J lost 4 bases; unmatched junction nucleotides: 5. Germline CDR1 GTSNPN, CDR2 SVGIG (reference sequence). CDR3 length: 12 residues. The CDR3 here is CACISGNYEQYF. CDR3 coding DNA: TGTGCCTGTATTAGCGGGAATTACGAGCAGTACTTC.

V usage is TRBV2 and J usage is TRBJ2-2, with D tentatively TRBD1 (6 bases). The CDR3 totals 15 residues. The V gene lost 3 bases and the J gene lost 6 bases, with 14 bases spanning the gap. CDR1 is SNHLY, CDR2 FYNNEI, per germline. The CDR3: CASSERAGVPGELFF. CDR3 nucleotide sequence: TGTGCCAGCAGTGAGAGGGCAGGGGTCCCCGGGGAGCTGTTTTTT.

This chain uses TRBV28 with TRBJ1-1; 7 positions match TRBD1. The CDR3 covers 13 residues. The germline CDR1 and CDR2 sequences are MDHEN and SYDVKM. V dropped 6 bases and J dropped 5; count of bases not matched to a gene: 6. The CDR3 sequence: CASSATGWTEAFF. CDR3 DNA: TGTGCCAGCAGCGCGACAGGGTGGACTGAAGCTTTCTTT.

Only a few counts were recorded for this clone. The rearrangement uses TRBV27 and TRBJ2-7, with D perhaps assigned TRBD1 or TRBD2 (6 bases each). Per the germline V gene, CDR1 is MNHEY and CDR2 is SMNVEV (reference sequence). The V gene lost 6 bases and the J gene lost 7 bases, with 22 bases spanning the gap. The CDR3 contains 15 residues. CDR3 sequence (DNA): TGTGCCAGCAGCTCCCCCGGGAGAGGGGGTTTTGAGCAGTACTTC. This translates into CASSSPGRGGFEQYF.

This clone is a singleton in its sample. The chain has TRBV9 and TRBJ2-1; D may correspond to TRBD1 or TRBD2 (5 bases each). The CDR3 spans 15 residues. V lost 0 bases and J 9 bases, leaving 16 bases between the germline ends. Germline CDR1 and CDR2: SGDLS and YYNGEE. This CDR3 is CASSVVGDQWSEQFF. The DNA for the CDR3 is TGTGCCAGCAGCGTAGTGGGGGACCAATGGAGTGAGCAGTTCTTC.

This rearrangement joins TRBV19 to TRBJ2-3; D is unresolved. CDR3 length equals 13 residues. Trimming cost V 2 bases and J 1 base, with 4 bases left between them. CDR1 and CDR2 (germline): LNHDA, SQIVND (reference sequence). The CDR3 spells CASSILRTDTQYF. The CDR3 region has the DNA TGTGCCAGTAGTATACTACGCACAGATACGCAGTATTTT.